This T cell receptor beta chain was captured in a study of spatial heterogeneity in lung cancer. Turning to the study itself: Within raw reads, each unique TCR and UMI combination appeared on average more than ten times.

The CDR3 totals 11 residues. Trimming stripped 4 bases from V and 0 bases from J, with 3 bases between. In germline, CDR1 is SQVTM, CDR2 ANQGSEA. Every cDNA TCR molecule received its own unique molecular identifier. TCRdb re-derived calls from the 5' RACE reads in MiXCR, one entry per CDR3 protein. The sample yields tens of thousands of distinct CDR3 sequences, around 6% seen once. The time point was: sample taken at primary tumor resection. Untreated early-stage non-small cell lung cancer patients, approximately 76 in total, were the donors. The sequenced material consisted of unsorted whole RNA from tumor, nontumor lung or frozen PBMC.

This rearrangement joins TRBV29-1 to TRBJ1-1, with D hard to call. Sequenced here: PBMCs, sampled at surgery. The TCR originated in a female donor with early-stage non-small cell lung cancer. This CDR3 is CSVGVNTEAFF. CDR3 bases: TGCAGCGTTGGGGTGAACACTGAAGCTTTCTTT.